The 32 T cell receptor beta chains in this list originate from one sample, sequenced in a study of T cells after posttransplantation cyclophosphamide. Busulfan-fludarabine conditioning, marrow transplant, and cyclophosphamide on days +3 and +4 were administered. TCRdb's copy holds only in-frame clones and misses some; the assay was immunoSEQ multiplex PCR. In total the sample includes 20,000 to 25,000 clones, none of them seen once. The sequencing here drew on PBMCs, taken after allogeneic stem cell transplant with posttransplant cyclophosphamide. These receptors originate from a young adult male patient who received an allogeneic stem cell transplant from a related donor, was CMV-positive, and had no GVHD. Some T cells may be graft donor cells.

At least ten counts were recorded for this clone. The chain employs TRBV15 and TRBJ2-6; D gene unclear. The CDR3 totals 14 residues. V was cut by 6 bases and J by 3 bases, with 9 bases left in between. Per the germline V gene, CDR1 is LNHNV and CDR2 is YYDKDF (reference sequence). The CDR3 reads CATRGLGGANVLTF. The CDR3 region has the DNA TGTGCCACCAGGGGCTTGGGTGGGGCCAACGTCCTGACTTTC.

In this sample, this clone turned up many times. The chain employs TRBV10-2 and TRBJ2-4; 10 bases map to TRBD2. The CDR3 length is 15 residues. Germline CDR1 reads WSHSY; CDR2 reads SAAADI. V was clipped by 0 bases and J by 9 bases; unmatched bases: 5. The CDR3 is CASSESLAGAGIQYF. The DNA of the CDR3 is TGCGCCAGCAGTGAGTCTCTAGCGGGAGCTGGCATTCAGTACTTC.

This clone has ten or more counts. This chain uses TRBV27 with TRBJ1-2, with 8 bases that match TRBD1. The CDR3 is 15 residues long. J lost 4 bases, V lost 2 bases, and 6 bases had no gene match. Germline loops: CDR1 MNHEY, CDR2 SMNVEV (reference sequence). The CDR3: CASSLIQGASYGYTF. The CDR3 DNA is TGTGCCAGCAGTTTAATCCAGGGGGCAAGCTATGGCTACACCTTC.

This clone was observed at least ten times. The chain uses TRBV9 and TRBJ2-5; D might be TRBD2 (6 bases). CDR3 length equals 14 residues. Trimming removed 3 bases at V and 2 bases at J, with 11 bases between. The germline V gene encodes CDR1 SGDLS and CDR2 YYNGEE. The CDR3 protein is CASSAIGSQETQYF. The CDR3 nucleotides are TGTGCCAGCAGCGCCATCGGGAGTCAAGAGACCCAGTACTTC. Variable domain in full (rest from reference TRBV9 and TRBJ2-5): DSGVTQTPKHLITATGQRVTLRCSPRSGDLSVYWYQQSLDQGLQFLIQYYNGEERAKGNILERFSAQQFPDLHSELNLSSLELGDSALYFCASSAIGSQETQYFGPGTRLLVL.

This clone was seen repeatedly, ten times or more. This chain joins TRBV7-6 and TRBJ1-3; D gene ambiguous. The CDR3 length is 17 residues. V lost 1 base and J lost 0, with 13 bases in between. Germline values: CDR1 SGHVS, CDR2 FNYEAQ. CDR3 nucleotides: TGTGCCAGCAGCTTAGGCCCAAGAACCTACTCTGGAAACACCATATATTTT. It yields the protein CASSLGPRTYSGNTIYF.

The sample holds many counts of this clone. This chain links TRBV11-2 with TRBJ2-1; 10 nucleotides line up with TRBD2. This CDR3 has 18 amino acids. The V and J ends lost 0 bases and 4 bases, in that order; junction bases with no gene match: 9. Germline values: CDR1 SGHAT, CDR2 FQNNGV. This chain's CDR3 is CASSLDWVAGGTYNEQFF. The CDR3 region has the DNA TGTGCCAGCAGCTTAGATTGGGTAGCGGGGGGAACGTACAATGAGCAGTTCTTC.

The sample holds many counts of this clone. V gene TRBV27 combines with J gene TRBJ2-7; the D gene is possibly TRBD2 (6 bases). V lost 4 bases to trimming and J lost 7 bases, with 11 bases between them. The germline V gene has CDR1 MNHEY and CDR2 SMNVEV (reference sequence). The CDR3 is 12 amino acids. CDR3 nucleotide sequence: TGTGCCAGCAGTTATGTAGGGAGGGAGCAGTACTTC. It translates to CASSYVGREQYF.

This clone was observed at least ten times. The V gene is TRBV5-1, the J gene TRBJ1-4, with 12 nucleotides matching TRBD1. The ends lost 4 bases at V and 5 bases at J; junction bases unmatched: 6. CDR3 size: 16 residues. The germline CDR1 and CDR2 sequences are SGHRS and YFSETQ. This CDR3 is CASSGGQGAWNEKLFF. Written as DNA, the CDR3 is TGCGCCAGCAGCGGGGGACAGGGGGCCTGGAATGAAAAACTGTTTTTT.

This clone was seen at least ten times. The chain recombines TRBV11-2 with TRBJ2-3, with 9 bases lining up with TRBD1. This CDR3 contains 16 residues. Germline CDR1 reads SGHAT; CDR2 reads FQNNGV. Unmatched junction bases numbered 7, after V lost 2 bases and J lost 4 bases. CDR3 sequence: CASSLKGQGLPDTQYF. DNA of the CDR3: TGTGCCAGCAGCTTAAAGGGACAGGGCCTACCAGATACGCAGTATTTT.

The sample holds many counts of this clone. This chain uses TRBV10-3 with TRBJ2-3; no clear D. The germline V gene encodes CDR1 ENHRY and CDR2 SYGVKD. The CDR3 is 12 residues long. Trimming removed 0 bases from V and 5 bases from J, with 3 bases in between. The chain's CDR3 is CAISESLDTQYF. DNA of the CDR3: TGTGCCATCAGTGAGTCACTAGATACGCAGTATTTT.

This clone was counted ten times or more. For the CDR3, the DNA is TGTGCCAGCAGCTTGGACCCATTAAGGGGAGATACGCAGTATTTT. Protein sequence: CASSLDPLRGDTQYF. The chain carries TRBV5-5 and TRBJ2-3; the D gene is possibly TRBD1 (5 bases). CDR1 is SGHKS, CDR2 YYEKEE, per germline (reference sequence). The CDR3 contains 15 residues. Trimming took 0 bases from V and 5 from J, leaving 13 bases between them. The complete variable domain, with remaining parts taken from reference TRBV5-5 and TRBJ2-3, reads DAGVTQSPTHLIKTRGQQVTLRCSPISGHKSVSWYQQVLGQGPQFIFQYYEKEERGRGNFPDRFSARQFPNYSSELNVNALLLGDSALYLCASSLDPLRGDTQYFGPGTRLTVL.

This clone was found many times. CDR3 sequence reads: CASSPGWDRGRGLAYGYTF. In nucleotides, the CDR3 is TGTGCCAGCAGTCCCGGTTGGGACAGGGGGCGAGGTTTGGCCTATGGCTACACCTTC. The rearrangement uses TRBV28 and TRBJ1-2, with 12 bases fitting TRBD1. This CDR3 is built from 19 residues. Germline values: CDR1 MDHEN, CDR2 SYDVKM. V trimming: 5 bases; J trimming: 4 bases; junction bases outside the gene matches: 17.

This clone was seen repeatedly, ten times or more. This chain links TRBV19 with TRBJ2-7, with a tentative D call TRBD1 (5 bases). Trimming took 5 bases from V and 3 from J, leaving 11 bases between them. CDR3 size: 13 residues. Germline CDR1 LNHDA, CDR2 SQIVND (reference sequence). This CDR3 reads CASSWGRDYEQYF. CDR3 DNA sequence: TGTGCCAGTAGTTGGGGCAGGGACTACGAGCAGTACTTC.

Many counts were recorded for this clone. The chain is built from TRBV10-1 and TRBJ2-3; D is perhaps TRBD2 (6 bases). This CDR3 region has 14 residues. Germline loops: CDR1 WNHNN, CDR2 SYGVQD (reference sequence). Trimming shortened V by 6 bases and J by 3 bases, and 13 bases separated the two germline ends. CDR3 nucleotides: TGCGCCAGCAGCCCTCCGGGAGTGACAGATACGCAGTATTTT. It encodes CASSPPGVTDTQYF.

This clone occurred many times. The rearrangement uses TRBV5-1 and TRBJ2-2; the match to TRBD1 covers 7 bases. The CDR3 runs to 14 residues. Germline CDR1 and CDR2: SGHRS and YFSETQ. Trimming cost V 4 bases and J 5 bases; bases outside gene matches: 5. CDR3 residues: CASSLGQETGELFF. The CDR3 DNA is TGCGCCAGCAGCCTCGGACAGGAGACCGGGGAGCTGTTTTTT.

This clone was found many times. This chain uses TRBV5-6 with TRBJ1-6; maybe TRBD1 (5 bases). V dropped 4 bases and J dropped 8 bases, with 13 bases sitting between them. Germline CDR1 and CDR2: SGHDT and YYEEEE. The CDR3 is made up of 14 amino acids. The CDR3 here is CASSPGLRDSPLHF. The CDR3 DNA reads TGTGCCAGCAGCCCGGGACTCCGCGATTCACCCCTCCACTTT.

A few counts support this clone. This chain uses TRBV14 with TRBJ2-5; 12 nucleotides align to TRBD2. The ends lost 0 bases at V and 5 bases at J; junction bases unmatched: 13. This CDR3 contains 19 residues. Germline CDR1 SGHDN, CDR2 FVKESK. The CDR3 is CASSQDRWASGGARETQYF. In nucleotides, the CDR3 is TGTGCCAGCAGCCAAGATCGTTGGGCTAGCGGGGGGGCCCGGGAGACCCAGTACTTC.

There are many counts of this clone. This chain connects TRBV6-5 to TRBJ2-1; D perhaps matches TRBD2 (5 bases). With 5 bases removed from V and 7 bases from J, the gap between germline ends came to 12 bases. Per germline, CDR1 MNHEY and CDR2 SVGAGI. The CDR3 spans 13 residues. The CDR3 here is CASSRGPSNEQFF. The CDR3 DNA is TGTGCCAGCAGTCGAGGGCCGTCGAATGAGCAGTTCTTC.

This clone was recorded at least ten times. This sequence joins TRBV7-3 and TRBJ2-2; 7 nucleotides agree with TRBD1. With V trimmed by 0 bases and J by 5 bases, 6 bases remained unmatched. Germline CDR1 reads SGHTA; CDR2 reads FQGTGA. The CDR3 is 16 residues long. The CDR3 loop is CASSLTGGTATGELFF. CDR3 bases: TGTGCCAGCAGCTTAACCGGTGGGACAGCAACCGGGGAGCTGTTTTTT.

This clone came up many times. The V and J genes are TRBV7-9 and TRBJ2-7, with D hard to call. The germline V gene encodes CDR1 SEHNR and CDR2 FQNEAQ (reference sequence). Deletions cut 0 bases from V and 0 bases from J, with 3 bases between. The CDR3 sequence is 13 residues long. The CDR3 nucleotides are TGTGCCAGCAGCTTAGCCGGCTCCTACGAGCAGTACTTC. This gives the protein CASSLAGSYEQYF.

This clone was recorded at least ten times. The CDR3 DNA sequence: TGTGCCAGCAGTCTAGTGGATGAGACAGATACGCAGTATTTT. Amino acids: CASSLVDETDTQYF. The chain has TRBV9 and TRBJ2-3; D not resolved. V was shortened by 5 bases and J by 3 bases, with 13 bases between the two germline ends. This CDR3 has 14 residues. CDR1 and CDR2 from the germline V gene are SGDLS and YYNGEE.

This clone was counted ten times or more. The V and J genes are TRBV7-6 and TRBJ1-2; no clear D. V was shortened by 3 bases and J by 2 bases, with 7 bases between the two germline ends. Per the germline V gene, CDR1 is SGHVS and CDR2 is FNYEAQ. This CDR3 contains 13 residues. The CDR3 nucleotides read TGTGCCAGCAGCTTTTACGGGAACTATGGCTACACCTTC. Translating gives CASSFYGNYGYTF. The variable domain in full, with the rest retrieved from reference TRBV7-6 and TRBJ1-2, is GAGVSQSPRYKVTKRGQDVALRCDPISGHVSLYWYRQALGQGPEFLTYFNYEAQQDKSGLPNDRFSAERPEGSISTLTIQRTEQRDSAMYRCASSFYGNYGYTFGSGTRLTVV.

This clone showed up many times. The gene calls are TRBV4-2 and TRBJ2-7, with D possibly being TRBD1 (6 bases). Germline V CDR1 and CDR2: LGHNA, YNFKEQ. The CDR3 has 14 residues. V gave up 4 bases and J gave up 3 bases, with 13 bases separating them. This CDR3 reads CASSLRTENYEQYF. CDR3 nucleotides: TGTGCCAGCAGCCTACGGACAGAAAACTACGAGCAGTACTTC.

The table lists this clone with a few counts. The chain is built from TRBV7-9 and TRBJ1-6; 7 bases agree with TRBD1. CDR3 length: 15 residues. CDR1 is SEHNR, CDR2 FQNEAQ, per germline (reference sequence). Trimming cost V 5 bases and J 7 bases; bases outside gene matches: 8. As DNA, the CDR3 is TGTGCCAGCAGCCCCCGGGGACAGACGAATTCACCCCTCCACTTT. Amino acid sequence: CASSPRGQTNSPLHF.

Ten or more counts support this clone. J is TRBJ2-1 and V is TRBV19, with D possibly matching TRBD2 (6 bases). The V and J ends lost 7 bases and 8 bases respectively, with 18 bases between them. The V gene's germline CDR1 is LNHDA and CDR2 SQIVND (reference sequence). CDR3 length equals 14 residues. CDR3: CASKVAGGLDEQFF. The CDR3 DNA sequence: TGTGCCAGTAAGGTTGCAGGAGGGTTGGATGAGCAGTTCTTC.

This clone was observed a handful of times. V gene TRBV5-1 combines with J gene TRBJ2-5; D not certain. The CDR3 has 14 residues. The germline V and J ends were trimmed by 1 base and 0 bases, with 7 bases remaining between them. The germline CDR1 and CDR2 sequences are SGHRS and YFSETQ. CDR3 coding DNA: TGCGCCAGCAGCTTGTCGTCGTACCAAGAGACCCAGTACTTC. Protein: CASSLSSYQETQYF.

This clone was observed at least ten times. The genes are TRBV10-3 and TRBJ2-1; a weak D match, TRBD2 (5 bases). Germline CDR1 and CDR2: ENHRY and SYGVKD. The CDR3 sequence is 14 residues long. Between the trimmed V and J ends, which lost 6 bases and 3 bases, there was a span of 12 bases. The CDR3 DNA follows: TGTGCCATCAGGGTTAGCGAGAGCTACAATGAGCAGTTCTTC. It is translated as CAIRVSESYNEQFF.

In its sample, this clone was seen many times. The V call is TRBV7-8, the J call TRBJ2-7, with 8 bases lining up with TRBD1. CDR3 length equals 16 residues. V gave up 2 bases and J gave up 1 base; unmatched junction bases: 7. CDR1 is SGHVS and CDR2 is FQNEAQ in the germline V gene. The CDR3 DNA reads TGTGCCAGCAGCTTACGGGGACAGGTCCAGTCCTACGAGCAGTACTTC. The encoded protein is CASSLRGQVQSYEQYF.

The chain links TRBV30 to TRBJ2-5, with no clear D. CDR3 size: 14 residues. The V gene lost 4 bases and the J gene lost 10 bases, with 22 bases spanning the gap. Germline CDR1 reads GTSNPN; CDR2 reads SVGIG (reference sequence). CDR3 region: CAWTRGPVTHSQYF. CDR3 in DNA: TGTGCCTGGACCCGCGGTCCTGTCACGCATAGCCAGTACTTC.

This clone has a count of ten or more. This chain connects TRBV7-6 to TRBJ2-7, with TRBD1 matching over 9 bases. This CDR3 is built from 15 residues. Trimming cost V 5 bases and J 2 bases; bases outside gene matches: 7. CDR1 and CDR2 (germline): SGHVS, FNYEAQ. The CDR3 bases are TGTGCCAGCAGCCCGGCGAGGACAGGGGCCTACGAGCAGTACTTC. Its translation: CASSPARTGAYEQYF.

This clone was detected ten times or more. CDR3 in amino acids: CASSQGGNYGYTF. The CDR3 DNA reads as TGTGCCAGCTCACAGGGGGGGAACTATGGCTACACCTTC. The chain recombines TRBV28 with TRBJ1-2; TRBD1 agrees at 8 bases. This CDR3 contains 13 residues. Germline lookup yields CDR1 MDHEN and CDR2 SYDVKM. With V trimmed by 8 bases and J by 2 bases, 4 bases remained unmatched.

Many counts were recorded for this clone. The V and J genes are TRBV18 and TRBJ2-2; tentatively, D is TRBD1 (5 bases). Germline CDR1 is KGHSH and CDR2 is LQKENI. The CDR3 consists of 15 residues. The germline V and J ends were trimmed by 2 bases and 4 bases, with 11 bases remaining between them. The CDR3 spells CASSPVRVGTGELFF. Here the CDR3 DNA reads TGTGCCAGCTCACCAGTCAGGGTGGGCACCGGGGAGCTGTTTTTT.